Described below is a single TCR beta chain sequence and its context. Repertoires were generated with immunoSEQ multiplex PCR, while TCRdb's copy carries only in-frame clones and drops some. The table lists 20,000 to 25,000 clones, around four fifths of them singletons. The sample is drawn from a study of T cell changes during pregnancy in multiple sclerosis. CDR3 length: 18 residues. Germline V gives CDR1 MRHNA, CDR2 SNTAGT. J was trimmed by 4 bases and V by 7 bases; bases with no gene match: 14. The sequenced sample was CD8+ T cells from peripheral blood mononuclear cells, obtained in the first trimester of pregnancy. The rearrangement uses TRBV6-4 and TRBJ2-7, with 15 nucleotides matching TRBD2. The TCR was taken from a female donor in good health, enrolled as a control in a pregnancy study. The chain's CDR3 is CASTDRTGTSGGLYEQYF. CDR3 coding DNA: TGTGCCAGCACCGACAGGACCGGGACTAGCGGGGGGTTGTACGAGCAGTACTTC.